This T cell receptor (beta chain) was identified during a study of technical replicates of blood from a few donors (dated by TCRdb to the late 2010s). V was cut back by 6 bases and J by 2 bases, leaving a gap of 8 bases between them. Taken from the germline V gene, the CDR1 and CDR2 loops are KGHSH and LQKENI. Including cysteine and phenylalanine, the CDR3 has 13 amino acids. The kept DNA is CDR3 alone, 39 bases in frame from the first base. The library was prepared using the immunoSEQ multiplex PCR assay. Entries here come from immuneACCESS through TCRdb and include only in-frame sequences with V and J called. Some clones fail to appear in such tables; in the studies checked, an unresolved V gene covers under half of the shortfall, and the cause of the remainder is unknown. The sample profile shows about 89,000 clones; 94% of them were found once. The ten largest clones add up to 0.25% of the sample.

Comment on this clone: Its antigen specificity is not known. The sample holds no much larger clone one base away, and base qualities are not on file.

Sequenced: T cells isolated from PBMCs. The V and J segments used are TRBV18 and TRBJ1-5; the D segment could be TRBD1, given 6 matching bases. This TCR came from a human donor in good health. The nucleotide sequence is TGTGCCAGCTCGACAGGCCGCAATCAGCCCCAGCATTTT. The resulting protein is CASSTGRNQPQHF. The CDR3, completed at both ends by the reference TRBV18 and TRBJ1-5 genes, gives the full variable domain NAGVMQNPRHLVRRRGQEARLRCSPMKGHSHVYWYRQLPEEGLKFMVYLQKENIIDESGMPKERFSAEFPKEGPSILRIQQVVRGDSAAYFCASSTGRNQPQHFGDGTRLSIL.